The 19 T cell receptor beta chains presented below share a single source sample, sequenced in a study of lymphopenia after photon versus proton radiotherapy (dated by TCRdb to about 2019). Library creation used the immunoSEQ multiplex PCR assay. Entries here come from immuneACCESS through TCRdb and include only in-frame sequences with V and J called. Some clones fail to appear in such tables; in the studies checked, an unresolved V gene covers under half of the shortfall, and the cause of the remainder is unknown. This sample comprises fewer than 25,000 clones, approximately 85% of them detected only once. Over 2.5% of the sample goes to the ten largest clones. The sequenced sample was peripheral blood, obtained from a patient treated with photon-based radiotherapy. These receptors all come from a woman aged 45-59 years with pancreatic cancer.

The rearrangement links TRBV19 to TRBJ2-1; 7 nucleotides line up with TRBD1. CDR3 length: 15 amino acids. Looked up from germline, CDR1 is LNHDA and CDR2 is SQIVND (reference sequence). Unmatched junction bases numbered 6, after V lost 5 bases and J lost 2 bases. This CDR3 reads CASSPTGTPYNEQFF. CDR3 sequence (DNA): TGTGCCAGTAGTCCGACAGGGACCCCCTACAATGAGCAGTTCTTC.

This chain uses TRBV20-1 with TRBJ1-1; D uncertain. The CDR3 spans 11 residues. Trimming stripped 3 bases from V and 4 bases from J, with 6 bases between. The germline gives CDR1 DFQATT, CDR2 SNEGSKA (reference sequence). CDR3 region: CSARDGTEAFF. In nucleotides, the CDR3 is TGCAGTGCTAGGGACGGCACTGAAGCTTTCTTT.

The chain uses TRBV5-1 and TRBJ2-7; 8 positions agree with TRBD2. CDR1 and CDR2 from the germline V gene are SGHRS and YFSETQ. After removal of 5 bases from V and 3 bases from J, the junction contained 7 bases not matched to a gene. The CDR3 extends over 14 amino acids. DNA for the CDR3: TGCGCCAGCAGGCCTGCGGCGGGAGGCTACGAGCAGTACTTC. This translates into CASRPAAGGYEQYF. Supplemented by reference TRBV5-1 and TRBJ2-7, the full variable domain reads KAGVTQTPRYLIKTRGQQVTLSCSPISGHRSVSWYQQTPGQGLQFLFEYFSETQRNKGNFPGRFSGRQFSNSRSEMNVSTLELGDSALYLCASRPAAGGYEQYFGPGTRLTVT.

The genes are TRBV5-4 and TRBJ2-7; 13 positions match TRBD2. With 4 bases clipped from V and 4 bases from J, the junction kept 2 bases outside the gene matches. The CDR3 runs to 14 residues. Germline V CDR1 and CDR2: SGHNT, YYREEE (reference sequence). CDR3 residues: CASSPGLAGYEQYF. For the CDR3, the DNA is TGTGCCAGCAGCCCGGGACTAGCGGGGTACGAGCAGTACTTC.

This chain joins TRBV7-2 and TRBJ1-4, with 11 bases matching TRBD1. CDR1 is SGHTA, CDR2 FQGNSA, per germline. CDR3 size: 17 residues. After removal of 1 base from V and 3 bases from J, the junction contained 4 bases not matched to a gene. The CDR3 protein is CASSLGRTGGPNEKLFF. CDR3 coding DNA: TGTGCCAGCAGCTTAGGAAGGACAGGGGGCCCTAATGAAAAACTGTTTTTT. The full variable domain, completed using reference TRBV7-2 and TRBJ1-4, is GAGVSQSPSNKVTEKGKDVELRCDPISGHTALYWYRQSLGQGLEFLIYFQGNSAPDKSGLPSDRFSAERTGGSVSTLTIQRTQQEDSAVYLCASSLGRTGGPNEKLFFGSGTQLSVL.

V usage is TRBV14 and J usage is TRBJ1-6; no clear D. V shed 4 bases and J shed 10 bases, with 14 bases lying between them. The CDR3 has 14 residues. CDR1 and CDR2 (germline): SGHDN, FVKESK. Written as DNA, the CDR3 is TGTGCCAGCAGCCCTAGAGGCGAGGCGTCACCCCTCCACTTT. It specifies CASSPRGEASPLHF.

The table lists this clone with a few counts. This chain uses TRBV6-5 with TRBJ2-3; TRBD2 matches at 11 bases. The CDR3 consists of 16 residues. CDR1 is MNHEY, CDR2 SVGAGI, per germline. The trim removed 0 bases at V and 4 bases at J, leaving 3 bases unmatched. Written as DNA, the CDR3 is TGTGCCAGCAGTTACTCGGTAGCGGGAGGGTCAGATACGCAGTATTTT. Its translation is CASSYSVAGGSDTQYF.

This clone was counted a single time. This chain links TRBV30 with TRBJ1-1, with 7 bases identical to TRBD1. Trimming took 1 base from V and 6 from J; bases not matched to a gene: 5. CDR1 and CDR2 from the germline V gene are GTSNPN and SVGIG (reference sequence). The CDR3 totals 13 residues. The CDR3 sequence is CAWSATGAAEAFF. The CDR3 nucleotides are TGTGCCTGGAGTGCCACAGGGGCGGCTGAAGCTTTCTTT.

CDR3 DNA: TGTGCCAGCAGCTTAGCGGGAGGGCCGAGCGAGCAGTACTTC. As protein: CASSLAGGPSEQYF. The V and J genes are TRBV5-4 and TRBJ2-7, with 10 nucleotides matching TRBD2. Germline V gene data show CDR1 as SGHNT and CDR2 as YYREEE (reference sequence). The CDR3 has 14 residues. V gave up 2 bases and J gave up 6 bases; unmatched junction bases: 5.

J is TRBJ2-3 and V is TRBV4-3; no clear D gene. The germline CDR1 and CDR2 sequences are LGHNA and YSLEER. V shed 0 bases and J shed 5 bases, with 6 bases lying between them. The CDR3 is 13 amino acids. CDR3 in amino acids: CASSQDSEDTQYF. DNA of the CDR3: TGCGCCAGCAGCCAAGATTCGGAAGATACGCAGTATTTT.

The V gene is TRBV7-2, the J gene TRBJ2-3; D possibly corresponds to TRBD1 (7 bases). Germline V lookup: CDR1 SGHTA, CDR2 FQGNSA. The CDR3 runs 16 residues. Trimming pared 2 bases from V and 2 bases from J, leaving 14 bases between. CDR3 bases: TGTGCCAGCAGCTTAAGGGGGCGGACTACCACAGATACGCAGTATTTT. The encoded protein is CASSLRGRTTTDTQYF.

This clone occurred a few times. The rearrangement joins TRBV14 to TRBJ2-1, with 16 bases fitting TRBD2. Per the germline V gene, CDR1 is SGHDN and CDR2 is FVKESK. After removal of 0 bases from V and 7 bases from J, the junction contained 9 bases not matched to a gene. This CDR3 region has 19 residues. The CDR3 nucleotides read TGTGCCAGCAGCCAAGATGAGGGACTAGCGGGAGGGCGGGGGAATGAGCAGTTCTTC. It encodes CASSQDEGLAGGRGNEQFF.

The CDR3 protein is CASLESSGNTIYF. The CDR3 DNA reads TGTGCCAGCCTAGAGAGCTCTGGAAACACCATATATTTT. The chain is built from TRBV28 and TRBJ1-3; D ambiguous. Trimming cost V 8 bases and J 0 bases, with 8 bases left between them. There are 13 residues in the CDR3. Germline lookup yields CDR1 MDHEN and CDR2 SYDVKM.

The gene calls are TRBV30 and TRBJ2-5, with TRBD2 matching over 13 bases. CDR1 GTSNPN and CDR2 SVGIG come from the germline V gene (reference sequence). The V segment lost 3 bases and the J segment 1 base; nucleotides outside the gene matches: 5. The CDR3 is 16 residues long. The DNA of the CDR3 is TGTGCCTGGAGACCTGGACTAGCGGGAGCCCAAGAGACCCAGTACTTC. Translated, it gives CAWRPGLAGAQETQYF.

In this sample, this clone turned up a few times. The chain combines TRBV30 with TRBJ1-4, with a weak D call TRBD1 (5 bases). V was clipped by 8 bases and J by 2 bases, with 12 bases between them. Germline V gene data show CDR1 as GTSNPN and CDR2 as SVGIG (reference sequence). The CDR3 extends over 13 amino acids. The chain's CDR3 is CAGGTPTNEKLFF. The DNA for the CDR3 is TGTGCCGGCGGGACGCCTACTAATGAAAAACTGTTTTTT. The full variable domain, in which reference TRBV30 and TRBJ1-4 provide the parts outside the CDR3, is SQTIHQWPATLVQPVGSPLSLECTVEGTSNPNLYWYRQAAGRGLQLLFYSVGIGQISSEVPQNLSASRPQDRQFILSSKKLLLSDSGFYLCAGGTPTNEKLFFGSGTQLSVL.

The chain recombines TRBV2 with TRBJ2-7; 9 positions agree with TRBD2. Losses at the gene ends were 10 bases for V and 3 bases for J; bases not matched to a gene: 7. There are 13 residues in the CDR3. CDR1 is SNHLY, CDR2 FYNNEI, per germline. CDR3 protein: CATTGLAFYEQYF. CDR3 nucleotide sequence: TGTGCCACGACCGGACTAGCGTTCTACGAGCAGTACTTC.

The sample holds one count of this clone. This chain joins TRBV19 and TRBJ2-3; no clear D. V dropped 4 bases and J dropped 3 bases, with 8 bases sitting between them. This CDR3 has 13 residues. Germline values: CDR1 LNHDA, CDR2 SQIVND (reference sequence). The CDR3 DNA reads TGTGCCAGTAGTACTCCTAAGACAGATACGCAGTATTTT. It encodes CASSTPKTDTQYF.

This clone was observed a handful of times. The chain couples TRBV19 to TRBJ1-1; the D is unclear. Trimming removed 1 base at V and 1 base at J, with 4 bases between. CDR1 is LNHDA, CDR2 SQIVND, per germline (reference sequence). The CDR3 is made up of 13 amino acids. CDR3 DNA: TGTGCCAGTAGTATAGGAGGGAACACTGAAGCTTTCTTT. Its protein is CASSIGGNTEAFF.

The chain has TRBV4-2 and TRBJ1-4, with D maybe TRBD1 (6 bases). Germline V gene data show CDR1 as LGHNA and CDR2 as YNFKEQ. The CDR3 is 13 residues long. Deletions cut 4 bases from V and 5 bases from J, with 8 bases between. CDR3 residues: CASSPTGNEKLFF. CDR3 DNA sequence: TGTGCCAGCAGCCCTACAGGGAATGAAAAACTGTTTTTT.